These T cell receptor beta chains were read from a single sample in a study of blood T cell repertoires in COVID-19. Repertoires were generated with immunoSEQ multiplex PCR, while TCRdb's copy carries only in-frame clones and drops some. This repertoire shows 350,000 to 400,000 clones, around 90% found once; its top ten account for about 3%. The sequenced material came from peripheral blood. These receptors were obtained from a woman aged 25 to 39 with COVID-19, enrolled during active disease. Both conserved end residues are part of each CDR3. A D gene is named only where the DNA matches it firmly. The listing skips clone size in some rows; elsewhere it reads once, few, many or a size class.

abundance,v_gene,j_gene,d_gene,CDR3aa,CDR3nt
once,TRBV3-1/TRBV3-2,TRBJ2-1,TRBD2,CASSPGTRIYNEQFF,TGTGCCAGCAGCCCCGGGACTAGAATTTACAATGAGCAGTTCTTC
-,TRBV4-1,TRBJ2-7,TRBD2,CASSQDGRSGLAVYEQYF,TGCGCCAGCAGCCAAGATGGGAGATCGGGACTAGCGGTTTACGAGCAGTACTTC
-,TRBV6-6,TRBJ1-1,-,CASSSGHNTEAFF,TGTGCCAGCAGTTCCGGACATAACACTGAAGCTTTCTTT
-,TRBV29-1,TRBJ1-2,TRBD1,CSVGTVRPKNYGYTF,TGCAGCGTGGGGACAGTCCGACCGAAGAACTATGGCTACACCTTC
-,TRBV7-8,TRBJ1-4,TRBD1,CASSLGGGQGENEKLFF,TGTGCCAGCAGCTTAGGAGGTGGACAGGGGGAAAATGAAAAACTGTTTTTT
-,TRBV19,TRBJ1-2,TRBD1,CASSTNLGGAGYGYTF,TGTGCCAGTAGTACCAACCTAGGGGGCGCCGGGTATGGCTACACCTTC
-,TRBV5-1,TRBJ1-2,TRBD1,CASSETGGAGYGYTF,TGCGCCAGCAGCGAGACAGGGGGCGCGGGCTATGGCTACACCTTC
-,TRBV7-8,TRBJ2-1,-,CASSLTVHNEQFF,TGTGCCAGCAGCCTGACAGTCCACAATGAGCAGTTCTTC
-,TRBV5-6,TRBJ2-3,TRBD2,CASSLLAGTSTDTQYF,TGTGCCAGCAGCTTGTTAGCGGGAACTAGCACAGATACGCAGTATTTT
-,TRBV11-3,TRBJ2-3,-,CASSLAIAGTDTQYF,TGTGCCAGCAGCTTAGCAATCGCGGGAACCGATACGCAGTATTTT
-,TRBV2,TRBJ2-7,-,CASKWPEKAYEQYF,TGTGCCAGCAAATGGCCAGAAAAAGCCTACGAGCAGTACTTC
-,TRBV6-5,TRBJ1-1,-,CASSYSRLAEAFF,TGTGCCAGCAGTTACTCGAGGTTGGCTGAAGCTTTCTTT